The next 16 T cell receptor beta chains were all read from a single sample in a study of human T cells and chemical hapten exposure. TCRdb reanalysed the RACE reads using MiXCR and keeps one entry per CDR3 protein. The sample lists approximately 370,000 distinct CDR3 sequences, around 5.5% occurring once. Time point denoted: pre-sensitization, week 0. Treatment of the sample: therapeutic diphenylcyclopropenone sensitization with weekly scalp DPC. The starting material was whole blood, obtained in connection with sensitization to the hapten diphenylcyclopropenone (DPC). The receptors shown here come from a young woman with alopecia areata. Some clones in this sample may be carry-over from other donors' samples.

This clonotype was recorded many times. CDR3 bases: TGTGCCAGCAGTCCAGAGACGGACACTGAAGCTTTCTTT. Protein product: CASSPETDTEAFF. The V and J genes are TRBV6-5 and TRBJ1-1; D not certain. This CDR3 has 13 residues. Trimming cost V 5 bases and J 3 bases, with 10 bases left between them. Looked up from germline, CDR1 is MNHEY and CDR2 is SVGAGI.

At least ten counts were recorded for this clonotype. The chain carries TRBV4-3 and TRBJ1-1; D is unresolved. CDR1 is LGHNA and CDR2 is YSLEER in the germline V gene. The CDR3 is 14 residues long. Trimming shortened V by 1 base and J by 2 bases, and 8 bases separated the two germline ends. This CDR3 reads CASSQVAGNTEAFF. CDR3 bases: TGCGCCAGCAGCCAAGTCGCCGGTAACACTGAAGCTTTCTTT.

This clonotype turned up a few times. The chain has TRBV20-1 and TRBJ1-2, with D maybe TRBD1 (5 bases). The CDR3 loop spans 16 amino acids. Germline-derived CDR1 and CDR2 are DFQATT and SNEGSKA (reference sequence). V lost 0 bases to trimming and J lost 5 bases, with 19 bases between them. The CDR3 loop reads CSARDMGQGVIYGYTF. CDR3 DNA: TGCAGTGCTAGAGATATGGGGCAGGGCGTCATATATGGCTACACCTTC.

The sample holds a few counts of this clonotype. V is TRBV25-1 and J is TRBJ1-4; D gene unclear. Germline V gene lookup returns CDR1 MGHDK and CDR2 SYGVNS. V gave up 2 bases and J gave up 8 bases, with 12 bases separating them. The CDR3 sequence is 14 residues long. As DNA, the CDR3 is TGTGCCAGCAGTGAAAGGAGCCATTCGGAAAAACTGTTTTTT. Its protein is CASSERSHSEKLFF. Based on the CDR3 plus reference TRBV25-1 and TRBJ1-4, the full variable domain is EADIYQTPRYLVIGTGKKITLECSQTMGHDKMYWYQQDPGMELHLIHYSYGVNSTEKGDLSSESTVSRIRTEHFPLTLESARPSHTSQYLCASSERSHSEKLFFGSGTQLSVL.

Many counts were recorded for this clonotype. This chain joins TRBV18 and TRBJ1-1; TRBD1 matches at 9 bases. The CDR3 consists of 12 residues. V was pared by 8 bases and J by 4 bases, with 2 bases of the junction left unmatched. Germline V gene sequence: CDR1 KGHSH, CDR2 LQKENI. CDR3 sequence (DNA): TGTGCCAGCCGGGGACAGGGCACTGAAGCTTTCTTT. This encodes CASRGQGTEAFF.

This clonotype showed up many times. The V call is TRBV20-1, the J call TRBJ2-1; 7 bases are a match to TRBD2. CDR3 length equals 15 residues. The trim removed 3 bases at V and 5 bases at J, leaving 10 bases unmatched. Per germline, CDR1 DFQATT and CDR2 SNEGSKA (reference sequence). The CDR3 nucleotides read TGCAGTGCTAGCCCCCCAGCGGGGTGGAACAATGAGCAGTTCTTC. It codes for CSASPPAGWNNEQFF.

This clonotype was seen only a few times. The J gene is TRBJ2-3, the V gene TRBV4-2, with 8 bases matching TRBD1. J gave up 1 base and V 0 bases, and 9 bases lay outside the gene matches. The CDR3 is made up of 18 amino acids. Germline CDR1 is LGHNA and CDR2 is YNFKEQ. CDR3: CASSQEDRAIFGTDTQYF. Written as DNA, the CDR3 is TGTGCCAGCAGCCAAGAGGACAGGGCCATCTTCGGCACAGATACGCAGTATTTT.

The V gene is TRBV7-2, the J gene TRBJ1-5, with no clear D. The germline V and J ends were trimmed by 4 bases and 3 bases, with 10 bases remaining between them. Per the germline V gene, CDR1 is SGHTA and CDR2 is FQGNSA. The CDR3 runs to 14 residues. CDR3 loop: CASSSDPLNQPQHF. DNA of the CDR3: TGTGCCAGCAGCTCGGACCCACTCAATCAGCCCCAGCATTTT.

In its sample, this clonotype was seen many times. The chain employs TRBV4-3 and TRBJ1-2; D call uncertain. The ends were cut back, 0 bases at V and 4 bases at J, with 15 bases in the middle. The CDR3 has 16 residues. Germline-derived CDR1 and CDR2 are LGHNA and YSLEER. The CDR3 loop reads CASSQDPGERSYGYTF. The DNA of the CDR3 is TGCGCCAGCAGCCAAGATCCGGGCGAGAGAAGCTATGGCTACACCTTC.

The chain employs TRBV5-1 and TRBJ2-1; D perhaps matches TRBD2 (5 bases). V shed 4 bases and J shed 9 bases, with 17 bases lying between them. Germline CDR1 is SGHRS and CDR2 is YFSETQ. The CDR3 has 14 amino acids. CDR3 bases: TGCGCCAGCAGCCTGAGGACCGGGGATAGTGAGCAGTTCTTC. Translation: CASSLRTGDSEQFF.

The rearrangement links TRBV7-2 to TRBJ1-2; no reliable D call. V shed 5 bases and J shed 6 bases, with 16 bases lying between them. The CDR3 length is 14 residues. Germline loops: CDR1 SGHTA, CDR2 FQGNSA. CDR3 in amino acids: CASSPGPKGNGYTF. The CDR3 coding sequence is TGTGCCAGCAGCCCAGGACCCAAGGGAAATGGCTACACCTTC. The variable domain in full, completed from reference TRBV7-2 and TRBJ1-2, reads GAGVSQSPSNKVTEKGKDVELRCDPISGHTALYWYRQSLGQGLEFLIYFQGNSAPDKSGLPSDRFSAERTGGSVSTLTIQRTQQEDSAVYLCASSPGPKGNGYTFGSGTRLTVV.

This clonotype occurred many times. The rearrangement uses TRBV12-3 or TRBV12-4 and TRBJ1-2, with D maybe TRBD1 (5 bases). The CDR3 extends over 13 amino acids. V was clipped by 2 bases and J by 6 bases, with 10 bases between them. CDR3 amino acids: CASSLRGTHGYTF. The CDR3 DNA reads TGTGCCAGCAGTTTAAGGGGCACCCATGGCTACACCTTC.

This clonotype was seen more than once but under ten times. CDR3: CASSSSGGPTGELFF. Here the CDR3 DNA reads TGTGCCAGCAGCTCGAGCGGGGGTCCCACCGGGGAGCTGTTTTTT. This rearrangement joins TRBV11-3 to TRBJ2-2; 8 bases are shared with TRBD2. J was trimmed by 4 bases and V by 4 bases; bases with no gene match: 5. The CDR3 is made up of 15 amino acids. Germline V gene lookup returns CDR1 SGHNT and CDR2 YENEEA.

This clonotype was counted a few times. The V and J genes are TRBV9 and TRBJ1-1, with TRBD1 as a possible D gene (5 bases). Germline assignment: CDR1 SGDLS and CDR2 YYNGEE. With 4 bases removed from V and 7 bases from J, the gap between germline ends came to 11 bases. The CDR3 has 12 residues. The CDR3 DNA is TGTGCCAGCAGCACAGGACGGAATGAAGCTTTCTTT. Protein: CASSTGRNEAFF.

This clonotype was seen a few times. The chain joins TRBV12-3 or TRBV12-4 to TRBJ1-2, with unresolved D. The CDR3 loop spans 15 amino acids. Trimming shortened V by 10 bases and J by 8 bases, and 26 bases separated the two germline ends. CDR3 amino acids: CAIVPSGSRSGGYTF. In DNA, the CDR3 is TGTGCCATCGTGCCGAGCGGGTCCCGGTCGGGGGGCTACACCTTC.

There are many counts of this clonotype. The J gene is TRBJ1-5, the V gene TRBV12-3 or TRBV12-4, with a weak D call TRBD1 (5 bases). The CDR3 has 13 residues. Between the trimmed V and J ends, which lost 8 bases and 7 bases, there was a span of 15 bases. Here the CDR3 reads CASAAGEIQPQHF. The CDR3 nucleotides read TGTGCCAGCGCAGCGGGGGAGATCCAGCCCCAGCATTTT.